These 19 T cell receptor beta chains came from one sample sequenced in a study of CD8+ T cells in alopecia areata. Extraction of RNA preceded its reverse transcription into cDNA, which served as the sequencing template. Measured with immunoSEQ multiplex PCR; TCRdb has only the in-frame clones, and not every one. This table has more than 75,000 clones, roughly two fifths appearing once. The sample was CD4+ T cells sorted from blood. The receptors were gathered from a human donor with alopecia areata.

The chain is built from TRBV25-1 and TRBJ2-1; TRBD1 agrees at 7 bases. Germline values: CDR1 MGHDK, CDR2 SYGVNS. This CDR3 is 12 amino acids long. Trimming took 5 bases from V and 9 from J; bases not matched to a gene: 4. CDR3 DNA: TGTGCCAGCAGTACCCAGGGGGTTGAGCAGTTCTTC. Its protein product is CASSTQGVEQFF.

This clone has only a few counts. This chain joins TRBV7-6 and TRBJ2-1, with 9 bases fitting TRBD1. The CDR3 spans 16 residues. Germline values: CDR1 SGHVS, CDR2 FNYEAQ. Trimming at V came to 4 bases and at J to 1 base, leaving 5 bases not matched to a gene. The CDR3 coding sequence is TGTGCCAGCAGCTCGGACAGGGGCATTTCCTACAATGAGCAGTTCTTC. Protein sequence: CASSSDRGISYNEQFF.

The V and J genes are TRBV4-3 and TRBJ2-7; 10 bases agree with TRBD1. This CDR3 region has 15 residues. Germline assignment: CDR1 LGHNA and CDR2 YSLEER. V trimming: 5 bases; J trimming: 4 bases; junction bases outside the gene matches: 8. The CDR3: CASSSRGTGVYEQYF. The CDR3 DNA reads TGCGCCAGCAGCTCGCGGGGGACAGGGGTTTACGAGCAGTACTTC.

The V and J genes are TRBV10-3 and TRBJ1-5; 8 nucleotides agree with TRBD1. The CDR3 length is 15 residues. Germline V lookup: CDR1 ENHRY, CDR2 SYGVKD. J was trimmed by 1 base and V by 11 bases; bases with no gene match: 10. Written as DNA, the CDR3 is TGTGCCGTCCAAAAACAGGGGGGAAGCAATCAGCCCCAGCATTTT. Protein: CAVQKQGGSNQPQHF.

The chain uses TRBV9 and TRBJ2-7; D unresolved. The CDR3 contains 13 residues. Trimming removed 0 bases at V and 3 bases at J, with 7 bases between. The germline gives CDR1 SGDLS, CDR2 YYNGEE. The DNA for the CDR3 is TGTGCCAGCAGCGTAGCCGGGCGCTACGAGCAGTACTTC. Translation: CASSVAGRYEQYF. Full variable domain (missing parts from reference TRBV9 and TRBJ2-7): DSGVTQTPKHLITATGQRVTLRCSPRSGDLSVYWYQQSLDQGLQFLIQYYNGEERAKGNILERFSAQQFPDLHSELNLSSLELGDSALYFCASSVAGRYEQYFGPGTRLTVT.

The chain uses TRBV30 and TRBJ2-7, with unresolved D. The CDR3 loop spans 14 amino acids. Trimming removed 3 bases from V and 1 base from J, with 13 bases in between. The germline CDR1 and CDR2 sequences are GTSNPN and SVGIG (reference sequence). The CDR3 sequence is CAWRAYIGSYEQYF. The CDR3 region has the DNA TGTGCCTGGAGAGCCTATATTGGGTCCTACGAGCAGTACTTC. The variable domain in full, completed from reference TRBV30 and TRBJ2-7, reads SQTIHQWPATLVQPVGSPLSLECTVEGTSNPNLYWYRQAAGRGLQLLFYSVGIGQISSEVPQNLSASRPQDRQFILSSKKLLLSDSGFYLCAWRAYIGSYEQYFGPGTRLTVT.

The chain has TRBV4-2 and TRBJ2-5; D gene ambiguous. CDR1 is LGHNA and CDR2 is YNFKEQ in the germline V gene. Trimming removed 1 base at V and 7 bases at J, with 13 bases between. The length of the CDR3 is 14 residues. The chain's CDR3 is CASSQAQPLGTQYF. CDR3 nucleotide sequence: TGTGCCAGCAGCCAAGCTCAGCCCCTGGGGACCCAGTACTTC.

Points on this clone: Other nucleotide sequences from this sample produce the same CDR3. The chain links TRBV7-2 to TRBJ2-3; no definite D call. The V and J ends lost 0 bases and 4 bases respectively, with 2 bases between them. Germline V gene data show CDR1 as SGHTA and CDR2 as FQGNSA. CDR3 length: 12 residues. CDR3 loop: CASSLAADTQYF. In DNA, the CDR3 is TGTGCCAGCAGCTTAGCGGCAGATACGCAGTATTTT.

This clone has more than one count but fewer than ten. The chain is built from TRBV19 and TRBJ2-2, with 8 bases aligning to TRBD1. Losses at the gene ends were 9 bases for V and 3 bases for J; bases not matched to a gene: 6. The CDR3 consists of 14 residues. Germline lookup yields CDR1 LNHDA and CDR2 SQIVND (reference sequence). CDR3 nucleotide sequence: TGTGCCAGCGGACAGGGAAGGGACACCGGGGAGCTGTTTTTT. Amino acids: CASGQGRDTGELFF.

This clone came up a few times. The V gene is TRBV30, the J gene TRBJ2-1; D is ambiguous. Germline V gene data show CDR1 as GTSNPN and CDR2 as SVGIG (reference sequence). The V and J ends lost 4 bases and 8 bases respectively, with 18 bases between them. CDR3 size: 14 residues. CDR3 nucleotides: TGTGCCTGGAATAAAGGTCTAACAAGGGATGAGCAGTTCTTC. Its translation is CAWNKGLTRDEQFF. The complete variable domain, with remaining parts taken from reference TRBV30 and TRBJ2-1, reads SQTIHQWPATLVQPVGSPLSLECTVEGTSNPNLYWYRQAAGRGLQLLFYSVGIGQISSEVPQNLSASRPQDRQFILSSKKLLLSDSGFYLCAWNKGLTRDEQFFGPGTRLTVL.

This clone came up once. The V call is TRBV25-1, the J call TRBJ2-5, with TRBD2 matching 7 bases. V lost 1 base and J lost 5; bases outside the gene matches: 7. The CDR3 contains 15 residues. The germline V gene has CDR1 MGHDK and CDR2 SYGVNS. The CDR3 bases are TGTGCCAGCAGTGAATCAGGGAGGGCCAGGGAGACCCAGTACTTC. As protein: CASSESGRARETQYF.

This chain links TRBV7-2 with TRBJ1-2, with D hard to call. The CDR3 is made up of 15 amino acids. The V end was cut by 5 bases, the J end by 6 bases, with 19 bases between. Germline assignment: CDR1 SGHTA and CDR2 FQGNSA. Written as DNA, the CDR3 is TGTGCCAGCAGCGATTATCTAGGCCGCGGCGATGGCTACACCTTC. Its translation is CASSDYLGRGDGYTF.

The chain is built from TRBV7-8 and TRBJ2-2; TRBD1 aligns across 7 bases. The CDR3 is made up of 14 amino acids. V shed 7 bases, J shed 3 bases, and the junction held 5 bases outside the gene matches. In germline, CDR1 is SGHVS, CDR2 FQNEAQ. The DNA of the CDR3 is TGTGCCAGCACCCCGGGACAGTACACCGGGGAGCTGTTTTTT. This codes for CASTPGQYTGELFF.

This clone was counted between two and nine times. The chain joins TRBV7-7 to TRBJ2-5, with 8 bases aligning to TRBD2. CDR1 and CDR2 (germline): SSHAT, FNYEAQ (reference sequence). This CDR3 is 12 amino acids long. CDR3 amino acids: CASGANQETQYF. The CDR3, as DNA: TGTGCTAGCGGGGCCAACCAAGAGACCCAGTACTTC.

This chain's CDR3 is CAWDRDRSGGQQYF. DNA for the CDR3: TGTGCCTGGGATAGGGACAGATCTGGGGGCCAACAGTACTTC. The chain links TRBV30 to TRBJ2-7, with 7 positions matching TRBD1. From germline, CDR1 is GTSNPN and CDR2 SVGIG (reference sequence). After removal of 5 bases from V and 10 bases from J, the junction contained 17 bases not matched to a gene. CDR3 length equals 14 residues.

A few counts support this clone. The chain employs TRBV7-2 and TRBJ2-7; the match to TRBD2 covers 7 bases. The CDR3 extends over 14 amino acids. CDR1 is SGHTA, CDR2 FQGNSA, per germline. The V segment lost 4 bases and the J segment 4 bases; nucleotides outside the gene matches: 7. CDR3: CASSSWGGRYEQYF. DNA for the CDR3: TGTGCCAGCAGCTCCTGGGGGGGGAGGTACGAGCAGTACTTC.

The gene calls are TRBV6-6 and TRBJ2-7; D uncertain. The ends were cut back, 6 bases at V and 0 bases at J, with 9 bases in the middle. The CDR3 consists of 13 residues. Germline loops: CDR1 MNHNY, CDR2 SVGAGI (reference sequence). The CDR3 DNA reads as TGTGCCAGCAGCAGACTCAGCTCCTACGAGCAGTACTTC. It is translated as CASSRLSSYEQYF.

The chain recombines TRBV30 with TRBJ1-6; D is ambiguous. This CDR3 is 13 amino acids long. Trimming shortened V by 1 base and J by 8 bases, and 9 bases separated the two germline ends. The germline V gene encodes CDR1 GTSNPN and CDR2 SVGIG (reference sequence). CDR3 region: CAWSASQDSPLHF. The CDR3 nucleotides read TGTGCCTGGAGTGCCTCCCAGGATTCACCCCTCCACTTT.

The chain links TRBV4-1 to TRBJ2-7; D possibly corresponds to TRBD2 (7 bases). V was clipped by 1 base and J by 2 bases, with 15 bases between them. The CDR3 length is 16 residues. Per germline, CDR1 MGHRA and CDR2 YSYEKL. The CDR3 DNA reads as TGCGCCAGCAGCCAAGCACGCACCGGGGGGCCCTACGAGCAGTACTTC. This translates into CASSQARTGGPYEQYF.